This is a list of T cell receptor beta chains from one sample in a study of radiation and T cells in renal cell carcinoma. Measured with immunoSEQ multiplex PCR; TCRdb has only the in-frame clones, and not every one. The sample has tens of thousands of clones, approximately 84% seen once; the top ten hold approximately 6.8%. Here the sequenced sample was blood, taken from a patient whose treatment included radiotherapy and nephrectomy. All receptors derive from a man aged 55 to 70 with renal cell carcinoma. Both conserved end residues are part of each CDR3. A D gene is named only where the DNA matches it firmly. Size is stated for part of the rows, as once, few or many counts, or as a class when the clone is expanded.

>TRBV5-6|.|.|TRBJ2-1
CASIAPGDLSYNEQFF
TGTGCCAGCATAGCCCCAGGGGACCTCTCCTACAATGAGCAGTTCTTC
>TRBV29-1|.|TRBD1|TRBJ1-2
CSVDPPQGGADGYTF
TGCAGCGTTGATCCCCCCCAGGGGGGGGCTGATGGCTACACCTTC
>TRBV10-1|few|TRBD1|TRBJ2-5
CASRYDRERETQYF
TGCGCCAGCAGATATGACAGGGAGAGGGAGACCCAGTACTTC
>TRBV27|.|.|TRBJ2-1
CASSLGPTPEQFF
TGTGCCAGCAGTCTTGGACCCACTCCTGAGCAGTTCTTC
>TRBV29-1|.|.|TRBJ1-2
CSVERRRGGGYTF
TGCAGCGTTGAAAGGAGAAGGGGTGGTGGCTACACCTTC
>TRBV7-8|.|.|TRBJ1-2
CASSLDRDRGYTF
TGTGCCAGCAGCTTAGACAGGGATCGTGGCTACACCTTC
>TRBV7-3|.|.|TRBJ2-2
CASSLAGPRNTGELFF
TGTGCCAGCAGCTTAGCGGGACCGAGGAACACCGGGGAGCTGTTTTTT
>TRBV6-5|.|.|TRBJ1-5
CASSYSPQPTEPQHF
TGTGCCAGCAGTTACTCCCCACAACCCACTGAGCCCCAGCATTTT
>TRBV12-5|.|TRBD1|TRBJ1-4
CASARDRDEKLFF
TGTGCTAGTGCCAGGGACAGGGATGAAAAACTGTTTTTT
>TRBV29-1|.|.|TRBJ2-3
CSVEDGGSSTDTQYF
TGCAGCGTTGAAGATGGGGGATCTAGCACAGATACGCAGTATTTT
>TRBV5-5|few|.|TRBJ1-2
CASSLAAAQAVYGYTF
TGTGCCAGCAGCTTGGCAGCCGCGCAGGCCGTCTATGGCTACACCTTC
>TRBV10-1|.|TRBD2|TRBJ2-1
CASSDRREDYNEQFF
TGCGCCAGCAGTGACCGGCGGGAGGACTACAATGAGCAGTTCTTC
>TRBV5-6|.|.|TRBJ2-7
CASSAREVGEQYF
TGTGCCAGCAGCGCTCGGGAAGTCGGCGAGCAGTACTTC
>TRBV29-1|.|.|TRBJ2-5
CSVEGRIQETQYF
TGCAGCGTTGAGGGACGGATCCAAGAGACCCAGTACTTC
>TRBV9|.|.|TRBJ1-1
CASSTQQQNTEAFF
TGTGCCAGCAGCACCCAACAGCAGAACACTGAAGCTTTCTTT
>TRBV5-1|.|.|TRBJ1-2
CASSDRQVRFEGYTF
TGCGCCAGCAGCGATCGACAGGTTAGGTTTGAGGGCTACACCTTC
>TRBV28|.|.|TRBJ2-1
CASNLRDTGEQFF
TGTGCCAGCAACCTCCGGGACACGGGGGAGCAGTTCTTC
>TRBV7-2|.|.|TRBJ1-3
CASSYGPFSSGNTIYF
TGTGCCAGCAGCTATGGACCCTTTAGCTCTGGAAACACCATATATTTT
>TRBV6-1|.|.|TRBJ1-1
CASSEPGAWTEAFF
TGTGCCAGCAGTGAACCAGGGGCGTGGACTGAAGCTTTCTTT
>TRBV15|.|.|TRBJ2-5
CATSRRNSQETQYF
TGTGCCACCAGCAGGCGCAACAGCCAAGAGACCCAGTACTTC
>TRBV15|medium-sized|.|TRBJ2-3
CATSRDRRTQYF
TGTGCCACCAGCAGAGATCGTCGTACGCAGTATTTT
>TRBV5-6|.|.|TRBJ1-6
CASSSLESSYNSPLHF
TGTGCCAGCAGCTCCCTAGAGAGCTCCTATAATTCACCCCTCCACTTT
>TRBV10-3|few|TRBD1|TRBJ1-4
CATQSGGAGNEKLFF
TGTGCCACCCAGTCAGGGGGCGCGGGTAATGAAAAACTGTTTTTT
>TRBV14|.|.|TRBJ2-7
CASSQVNRIYEQYF
TGTGCCAGCAGCCAAGTTAACAGAATCTACGAGCAGTACTTC
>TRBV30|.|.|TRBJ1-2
CAWSEANYGYTF
TGTGCCTGGAGTGAGGCTAACTATGGCTACACCTTC
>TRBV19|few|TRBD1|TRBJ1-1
CASSRTTGGGTEAFF
TGTGCCAGTAGTAGAACTACAGGGGGAGGAACTGAAGCTTTCTTT
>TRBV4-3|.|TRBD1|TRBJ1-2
CASSWGATGESYGYTF
TGCGCCAGCAGCTGGGGGGCGACAGGGGAGAGCTATGGCTACACCTTC
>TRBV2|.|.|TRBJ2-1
CASNRDTDNEQFF
TGTGCCAGCAACAGGGACACGGACAATGAGCAGTTCTTC
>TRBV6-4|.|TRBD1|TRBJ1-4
CASSPPGQTNEKLFF
TGTGCCAGCAGCCCCCCGGGACAGACTAATGAAAAACTGTTTTTT
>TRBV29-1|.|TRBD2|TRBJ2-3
CSAERGADTQYF
TGCAGCGCCGAGCGGGGGGCAGATACGCAGTATTTT
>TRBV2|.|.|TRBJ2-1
CASSRRIYNEQFF
TGTGCCAGCAGTCGACGGATTTACAATGAGCAGTTCTTC
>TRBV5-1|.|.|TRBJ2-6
CASSSQSGANVLTF
TGCGCCAGCAGCTCCCAGTCTGGGGCCAACGTCCTGACTTTC
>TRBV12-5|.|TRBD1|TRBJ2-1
CASGLARTGLFF
TGTGCTAGTGGTTTGGCCAGGACAGGCCTGTTCTTC
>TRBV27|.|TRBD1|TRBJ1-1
CASSSLRQGVWTEAFF
TGTGCCAGCAGTTCCCTCAGACAGGGCGTTTGGACTGAAGCTTTCTTT
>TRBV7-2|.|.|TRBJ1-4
CASSSDTLTFGGEKLFF
TGTGCCAGCAGCTCAGACACGTTGACATTCGGGGGTGAAAAACTGTTTTTT
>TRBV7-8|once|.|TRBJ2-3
CASSRYTDTQYF
TGTGCCAGCAGCCGATACACAGATACGCAGTATTTT
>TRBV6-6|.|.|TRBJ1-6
CAYGAGYNSPLHF
TGTGCCTACGGAGCTGGCTATAATTCACCCCTCCACTTT
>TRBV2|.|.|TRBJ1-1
CASRKAMNTEAFF
TGTGCCAGCAGAAAGGCGATGAACACTGAAGCTTTCTTT
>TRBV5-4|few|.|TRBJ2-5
CASSYGGRSVQETQYF
TGTGCCAGCAGCTACGGCGGCAGGTCCGTCCAGGAGACCCAGTACTTC
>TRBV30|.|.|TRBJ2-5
CAWRPMQGTLQETQYF
TGTGCCTGGAGGCCGATGCAGGGGACCCTCCAAGAGACCCAGTACTTC
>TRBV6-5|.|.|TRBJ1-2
CASSFPTYYTF
TGTGCCAGCAGTTTTCCGACATACTACACCTTC
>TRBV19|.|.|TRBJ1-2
CASSINQGTGYTF
TGTGCCAGTAGTATTAATCAGGGGACTGGCTACACCTTC
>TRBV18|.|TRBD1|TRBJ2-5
CASSPRPFSPGQGAGETQYF
TGTGCCAGCTCACCTCGACCTTTTTCTCCGGGACAGGGGGCCGGCGAGACCCAGTACTTC
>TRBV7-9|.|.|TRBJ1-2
CASSPGSMGYGYTF
TGTGCCAGCAGCCCCGGATCAATGGGCTATGGCTACACCTTC
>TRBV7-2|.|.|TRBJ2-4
CASSPFIAKNIQYF
TGTGCCAGCAGCCCATTTATAGCCAAAAACATTCAGTACTTC
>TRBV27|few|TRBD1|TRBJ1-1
CASSLYDPGQGFMNTEAFF
TGTGCCAGCAGTTTATATGACCCAGGACAGGGATTTATGAACACTGAAGCTTTCTTT
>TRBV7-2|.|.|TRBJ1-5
CASNVQGNQPQHF
TGTGCCAGCAACGTCCAGGGGAATCAGCCCCAGCATTTT